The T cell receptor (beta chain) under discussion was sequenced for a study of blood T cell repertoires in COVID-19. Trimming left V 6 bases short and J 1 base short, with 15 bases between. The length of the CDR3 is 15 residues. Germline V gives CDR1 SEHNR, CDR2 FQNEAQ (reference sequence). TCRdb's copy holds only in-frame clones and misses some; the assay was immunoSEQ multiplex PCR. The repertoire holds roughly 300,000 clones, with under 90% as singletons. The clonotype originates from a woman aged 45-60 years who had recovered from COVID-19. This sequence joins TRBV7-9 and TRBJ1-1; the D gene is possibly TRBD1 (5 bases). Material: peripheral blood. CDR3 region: CASRLWGARNTEAFF. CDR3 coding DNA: TGTGCCAGCAGGTTATGGGGCGCGAGGAACACTGAAGCTTTCTTT. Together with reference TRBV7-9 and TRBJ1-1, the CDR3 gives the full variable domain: DTGVSQNPRHKITKRGQNVTFRCDPISEHNRLYWYRQTLGQGPEFLTYFQNEAQLEKSRLLSDRFSAERPKGSFSTLEIQRTEQGDSAMYLCASRLWGARNTEAFFGQGTRLTVV.